The 9 T cell receptor beta chains listed next were all sequenced from one sample in a study of Ad26.COV2.S vaccination and SARS-CoV-2 variants. Treatment in this sample: around 19 received Ad26.COV2.S at low or high dose, single or two shots; 5 received placebo; per-sample allocation not given. Day 63 after the first injection of vaccine or placebo was the sampling time. Method: immunoSEQ multiplex PCR; TCRdb's copy keeps in-frame clones and lacks some. The sample lists some 370,000 clones, roughly 80% occurring once. This specimen consisted of peripheral blood, obtained in a trial of Ad26.COV2.S vaccine versus placebo. The origin of the receptors is a person aged 18-60 years who received the Ad26.COV2.S COVID-19 vaccine or a placebo.

About this clone itself: This same CDR3 is encoded by further DNA sequences in the sample. This chain connects TRBV25-1 to TRBJ2-2; no clear D gene. Germline V lookup: CDR1 MGHDK, CDR2 SYGVNS. The CDR3 sequence is 12 residues long. V lost 3 bases to trimming and J lost 1 base, with 0 bases between them. CDR3 amino acids: CASSENTGELFF. Written as DNA, the CDR3 is TGTGCCAGCAGTGAGAACACCGGGGAGCTGTTTTTT.

This sequence joins TRBV18 and TRBJ1-3; TRBD1 might be the D (5 bases). The CDR3 contains 14 residues. Germline lookup yields CDR1 KGHSH and CDR2 LQKENI. The germline V and J ends were trimmed by 6 bases and 1 base, with 10 bases remaining between them. Written as DNA, the CDR3 is TGTGCCAGCTCTCTTGACAGTTCTGGAAACACCATATATTTT. The encoded protein is CASSLDSSGNTIYF.

This rearrangement joins TRBV7-3 to TRBJ2-7; 9 nucleotides agree with TRBD1. Germline CDR1 reads SGHTA; CDR2 reads FQGTGA. V gave up 5 bases and J gave up 3 bases; unmatched junction bases: 8. The CDR3 loop spans 15 amino acids. This CDR3 is CASSLGTGRLYEQYF. Written as DNA, the CDR3 is TGTGCCAGCAGCCTAGGGACAGGGAGACTCTACGAGCAGTACTTC.

This clone has just a few counts. The rearrangement joins TRBV5-1 to TRBJ1-1; 7 bases are shared with TRBD1. This CDR3 contains 14 residues. Germline V gene sequence: CDR1 SGHRS, CDR2 YFSETQ. V shed 7 bases, J shed 1 base, and the junction held 7 bases outside the gene matches. The CDR3 protein is CASGGGASNTEAFF. DNA for the CDR3: TGCGCCAGCGGAGGGGGCGCATCGAACACTGAAGCTTTCTTT.

This clone was counted once. J is TRBJ2-2 and V is TRBV4-2, with TRBD2 matching 7 bases. The CDR3 is 15 residues long. Germline-derived CDR1 and CDR2 are LGHNA and YNFKEQ. The V segment lost 1 base and the J segment 5 bases; nucleotides outside the gene matches: 4. The CDR3 region is CASSQGLAETGELFF. CDR3 sequence (DNA): TGTGCCAGCAGCCAAGGCCTAGCGGAGACCGGGGAGCTGTTTTTT.

J is TRBJ1-2 and V is TRBV5-1; TRBD1 might be the D (5 bases). CDR1 SGHRS and CDR2 YFSETQ come from the germline V gene. The CDR3 covers 14 residues. Trimming shortened V by 0 bases and J by 7 bases, and 13 bases separated the two germline ends. This CDR3 reads CASSLAWAGSGYTF. The CDR3 DNA reads TGCGCCAGCAGCTTGGCCTGGGCAGGGTCTGGCTACACCTTC.

The rearrangement uses TRBV12-3 or TRBV12-4 and TRBJ2-5; D possibly corresponds to TRBD2 (6 bases). Trimming stripped 3 bases from V and 13 bases from J, with 15 bases between. CDR3 length: 12 amino acids. The CDR3 reads CASSFSLAGRYF. The CDR3 nucleotides read TGTGCCAGCAGTTTCTCTCTGGCGGGGCGGTACTTC.

This chain links TRBV18 with TRBJ2-1; no reliable D call. The germline V and J ends were trimmed by 0 bases and 9 bases, with 9 bases remaining between them. CDR1 KGHSH and CDR2 LQKENI come from the germline V gene. This CDR3 is built from 13 residues. DNA for the CDR3: TGTGCCAGCTCACCACCAGATAGAACTGAGCAGTTCTTC. Protein sequence: CASSPPDRTEQFF.

In its sample, this clone was seen once. This chain uses TRBV11-2 with TRBJ1-1; maybe TRBD1 (6 bases). V dropped 1 base and J dropped 10 bases, with 13 bases sitting between them. Germline CDR1 is SGHAT and CDR2 is FQNNGV. The CDR3 contains 13 residues. The CDR3 region has the DNA TGTGCCAGCAGCTTAGCTCGGGGGCACCGAGCTTTCTTT. Translated, it gives CASSLARGHRAFF.